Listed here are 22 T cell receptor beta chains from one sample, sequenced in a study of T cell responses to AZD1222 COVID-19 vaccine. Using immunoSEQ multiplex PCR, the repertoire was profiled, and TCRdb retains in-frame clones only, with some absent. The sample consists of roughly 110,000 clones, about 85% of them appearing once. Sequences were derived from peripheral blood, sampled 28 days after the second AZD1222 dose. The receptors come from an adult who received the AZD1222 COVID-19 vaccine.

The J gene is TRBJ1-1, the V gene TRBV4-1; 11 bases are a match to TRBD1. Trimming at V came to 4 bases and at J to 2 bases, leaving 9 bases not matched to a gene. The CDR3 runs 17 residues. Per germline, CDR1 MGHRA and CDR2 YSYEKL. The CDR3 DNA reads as TGCGCCAGCAGCCGCGGACAGGGGGCCGCACTAAACACTGAAGCTTTCTTT. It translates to CASSRGQGAALNTEAFF.

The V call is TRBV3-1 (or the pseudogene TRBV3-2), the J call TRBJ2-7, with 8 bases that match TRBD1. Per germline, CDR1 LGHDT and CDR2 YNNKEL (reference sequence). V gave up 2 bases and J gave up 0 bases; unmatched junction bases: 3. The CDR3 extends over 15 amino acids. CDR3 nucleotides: TGTGCCAGCAGCCAATCCGGGACAGGCTCCTACGAGCAGTACTTC. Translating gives CASSQSGTGSYEQYF.

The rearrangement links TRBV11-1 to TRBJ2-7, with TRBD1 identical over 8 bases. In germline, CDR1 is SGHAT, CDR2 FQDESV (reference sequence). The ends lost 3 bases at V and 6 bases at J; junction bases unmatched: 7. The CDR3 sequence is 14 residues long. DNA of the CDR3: TGTGCCAGCAGCTTCCGGACAGGGACGACCGAGCAGTACTTC. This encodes CASSFRTGTTEQYF.

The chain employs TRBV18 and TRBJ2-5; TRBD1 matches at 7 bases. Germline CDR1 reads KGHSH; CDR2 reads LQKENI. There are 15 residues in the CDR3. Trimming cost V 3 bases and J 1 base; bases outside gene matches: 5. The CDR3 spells CASSPGQKIQETQYF. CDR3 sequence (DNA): TGTGCCAGCTCACCGGGACAGAAGATCCAAGAGACCCAGTACTTC.

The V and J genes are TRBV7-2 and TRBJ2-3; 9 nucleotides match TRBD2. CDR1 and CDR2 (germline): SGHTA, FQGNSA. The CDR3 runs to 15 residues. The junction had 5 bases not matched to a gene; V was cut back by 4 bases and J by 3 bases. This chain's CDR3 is CASSSWAGGTDTQYF. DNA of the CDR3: TGTGCCAGCAGCTCTTGGGCGGGGGGGACAGATACGCAGTATTTT.

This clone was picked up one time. CDR3: CASSSPGGDYGYTF. The CDR3 DNA follows: TGTGCCAGCAGTTCACCAGGCGGGGACTATGGCTACACCTTC. This chain joins TRBV6-2 or TRBV6-3 and TRBJ1-2; no definite D call. Trimming cost V 4 bases and J 3 bases, with 12 bases left between them. Per germline, CDR1 MNHEY and CDR2 SVGEGT. The CDR3 length is 14 residues.

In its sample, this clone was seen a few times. The CDR3 DNA follows: TGTGCCAGCAGCTTCGACACCTACTATGGCTACACCTTC. Translation: CASSFDTYYGYTF. The genes are TRBV7-2 and TRBJ1-2; unclear D gene. CDR1 SGHTA and CDR2 FQGNSA come from the germline V gene. The CDR3 length is 13 residues. V lost 3 bases and J lost 3, with 8 bases in between.

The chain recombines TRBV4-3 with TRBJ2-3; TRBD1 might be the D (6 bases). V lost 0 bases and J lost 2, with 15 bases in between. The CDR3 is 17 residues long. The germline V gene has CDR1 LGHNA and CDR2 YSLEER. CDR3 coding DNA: TGCGCCAGCAGCCAAGATCTGGGGGCCCCAATCACAGATACGCAGTATTTT. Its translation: CASSQDLGAPITDTQYF.

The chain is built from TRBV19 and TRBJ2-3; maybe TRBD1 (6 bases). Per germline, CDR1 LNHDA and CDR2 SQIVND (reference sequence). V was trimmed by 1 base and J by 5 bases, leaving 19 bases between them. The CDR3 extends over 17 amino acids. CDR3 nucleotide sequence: TGTGCCAGTAGTATAGCCCAGGGGACCGCGGGCGGAGATACGCAGTATTTT. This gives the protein CASSIAQGTAGGDTQYF.

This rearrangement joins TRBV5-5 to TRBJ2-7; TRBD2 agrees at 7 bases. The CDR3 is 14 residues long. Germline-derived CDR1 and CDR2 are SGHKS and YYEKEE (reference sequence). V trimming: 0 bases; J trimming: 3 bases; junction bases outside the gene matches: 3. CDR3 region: CASSLVAGDYEQYF. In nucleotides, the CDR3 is TGTGCCAGCAGCTTGGTGGCGGGGGACTACGAGCAGTACTTC.

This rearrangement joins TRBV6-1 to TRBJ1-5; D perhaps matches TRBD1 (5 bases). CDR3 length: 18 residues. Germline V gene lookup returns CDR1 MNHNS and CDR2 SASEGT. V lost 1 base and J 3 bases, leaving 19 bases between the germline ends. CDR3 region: CASSEGWIGGRYNQPQHF. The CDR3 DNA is TGTGCCAGCAGTGAAGGTTGGATCGGGGGTAGGTACAATCAGCCCCAGCATTTT.

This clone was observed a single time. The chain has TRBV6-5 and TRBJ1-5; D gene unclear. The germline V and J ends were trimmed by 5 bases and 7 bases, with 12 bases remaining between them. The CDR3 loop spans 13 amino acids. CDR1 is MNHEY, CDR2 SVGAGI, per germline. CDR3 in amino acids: CASSKGLGQPQHF. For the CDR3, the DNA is TGTGCCAGCAGTAAGGGATTAGGGCAGCCCCAGCATTTT.

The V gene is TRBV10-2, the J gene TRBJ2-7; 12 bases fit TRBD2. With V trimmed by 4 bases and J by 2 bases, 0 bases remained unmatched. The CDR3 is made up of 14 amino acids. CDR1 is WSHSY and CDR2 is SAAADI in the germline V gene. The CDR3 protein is CASSGLAGAYEQYF. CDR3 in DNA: TGCGCCAGCAGTGGACTAGCGGGGGCCTACGAGCAGTACTTC.

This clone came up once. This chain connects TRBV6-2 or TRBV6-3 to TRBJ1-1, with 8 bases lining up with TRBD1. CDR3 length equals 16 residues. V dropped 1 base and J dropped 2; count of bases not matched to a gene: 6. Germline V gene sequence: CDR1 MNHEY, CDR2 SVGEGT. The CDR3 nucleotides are TGTGCCAGCAGTTACTTGGCAGGGGGCGATAACACTGAAGCTTTCTTT. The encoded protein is CASSYLAGGDNTEAFF.

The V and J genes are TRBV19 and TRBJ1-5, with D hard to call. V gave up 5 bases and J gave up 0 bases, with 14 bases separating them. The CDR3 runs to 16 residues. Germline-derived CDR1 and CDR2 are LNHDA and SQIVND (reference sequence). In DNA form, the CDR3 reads TGTGCCAGTAGTCCCAAGACGGTGTATAGCAATCAGCCCCAGCATTTT. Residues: CASSPKTVYSNQPQHF.

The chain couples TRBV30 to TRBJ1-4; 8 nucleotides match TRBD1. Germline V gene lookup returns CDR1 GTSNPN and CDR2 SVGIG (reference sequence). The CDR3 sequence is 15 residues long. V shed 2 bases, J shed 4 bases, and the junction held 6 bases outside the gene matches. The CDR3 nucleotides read TGTGCCTGGAGTCACCAGGGGGCGGGTAATGAAAAACTGTTTTTT. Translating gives CAWSHQGAGNEKLFF. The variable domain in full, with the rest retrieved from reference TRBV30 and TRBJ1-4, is SQTIHQWPATLVQPVGSPLSLECTVEGTSNPNLYWYRQAAGRGLQLLFYSVGIGQISSEVPQNLSASRPQDRQFILSSKKLLLSDSGFYLCAWSHQGAGNEKLFFGSGTQLSVL.

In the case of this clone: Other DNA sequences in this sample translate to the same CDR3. CDR3 sequence (DNA): TGCGCCAGCAGCCAGGGGGTTGGCGGGACTGAAGCTTTCTTT. Translated, it gives CASSQGVGGTEAFF. This chain joins TRBV5-1 and TRBJ1-1, with 7 positions matching TRBD1. The CDR3 covers 14 residues. Germline loops: CDR1 SGHRS, CDR2 YFSETQ. With 4 bases clipped from V and 5 bases from J, the junction kept 8 bases outside the gene matches.

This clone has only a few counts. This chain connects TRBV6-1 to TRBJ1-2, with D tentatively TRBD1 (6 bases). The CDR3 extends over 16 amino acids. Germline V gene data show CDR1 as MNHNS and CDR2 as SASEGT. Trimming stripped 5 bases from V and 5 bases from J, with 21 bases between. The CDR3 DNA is TGTGCCAGCAGTCAAGGCCGGAGGGGGTCGAATTATGGCTACACCTTC. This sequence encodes CASSQGRRGSNYGYTF.

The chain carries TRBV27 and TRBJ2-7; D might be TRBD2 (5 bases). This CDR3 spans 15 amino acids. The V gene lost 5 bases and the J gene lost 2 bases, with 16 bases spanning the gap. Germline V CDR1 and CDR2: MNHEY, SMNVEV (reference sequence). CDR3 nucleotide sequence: TGTGCCAGCAGTGCGACTTCCGGGAACACCTACGAGCAGTACTTC. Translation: CASSATSGNTYEQYF.

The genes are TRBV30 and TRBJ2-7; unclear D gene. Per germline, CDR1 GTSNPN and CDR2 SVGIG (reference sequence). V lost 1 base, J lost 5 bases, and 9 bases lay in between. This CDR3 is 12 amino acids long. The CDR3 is CAWSDRADEQYF. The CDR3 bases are TGTGCCTGGAGTGACCGGGCAGACGAGCAGTACTTC. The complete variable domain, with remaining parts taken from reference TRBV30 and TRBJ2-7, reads SQTIHQWPATLVQPVGSPLSLECTVEGTSNPNLYWYRQAAGRGLQLLFYSVGIGQISSEVPQNLSASRPQDRQFILSSKKLLLSDSGFYLCAWSDRADEQYFGPGTRLTVT.

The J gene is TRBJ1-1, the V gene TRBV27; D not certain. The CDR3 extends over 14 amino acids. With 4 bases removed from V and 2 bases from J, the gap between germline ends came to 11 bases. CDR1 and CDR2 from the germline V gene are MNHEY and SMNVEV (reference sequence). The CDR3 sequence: CASSSLRPNTEAFF. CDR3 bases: TGTGCCAGCAGTTCCCTGAGGCCAAACACTGAAGCTTTCTTT.

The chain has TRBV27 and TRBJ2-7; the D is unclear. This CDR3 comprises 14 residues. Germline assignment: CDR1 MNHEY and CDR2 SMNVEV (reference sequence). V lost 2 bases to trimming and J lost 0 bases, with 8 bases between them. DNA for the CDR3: TGTGCCAGCAGTTTAAGGTTATCCTCCTACGAGCAGTACTTC. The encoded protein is CASSLRLSSYEQYF.